This T cell receptor beta chain was documented in a study of blood T cell repertoires in COVID-19 (TCRdb year 2020). Some background on the complete study: Samples from collaborators originated in the United States, Italy and Spain and spanned both the acute and convalescent phases of COVID-19. The samples were drawn from two sources: the first 160 participants of the ongoing ImmuneRACE study, and fewer than 1,500 subjects contributed by 6 global collaborators. HLA class I and class II types, where available, came from metadata supplied by the sample provider rather than from assay-based typing. The prospective study material was composed of cDNA or gDNA derived from T cells, B-cell-depleted T cells, or PBMCs. The repertoires were made available in a free public database intended to serve as a resource for research on the immune response to SARS-CoV-2. Nearly every sample came with metadata listing a de-identified subject ID, COVID-19 status, age in years and sex. Subjects who had been exposed to COVID-19, were actively infected with it, or had recovered from it provided the deeply sampled blood TCRbeta repertoires that made up the dataset.

At the junction V is shortened by 0 bases and J by 4 bases, with 6 bases in between. The CDR3 starts with the cysteine, ends with the phenylalanine, and has 13 residues. Only CDR3 DNA remains: 39 bases, in frame from the first base. Enrolling through a virtual design, the prospective study's participants ranged in age from roughly 18 to 89 years and lived across 20 to 25 United States geographic areas. In the prospective study, participants were assigned to cohorts based on the clinical history participants reported in a screening survey and a study questionnaire. A participant counted as exposed if, within 2 weeks of entering the study, that participant had been in contact with someone who had a PCR-confirmed or clinician-diagnosed COVID-19 case. Mobile phlebotomists in the prospective study collected whole blood, serum and a nasopharyngeal or oropharyngeal swab from every participant. Additional blood draws and questionnaires over an approximately 2-month period could optionally be provided by prospective study participants. Blood samples from the prospective study were shipped frozen or at room temperature prior to DNA extraction.

TCRbeta CDR3 regions were amplified from genomic DNA using the immunoSEQ Assay, a bias-controlled multiplex PCR. In the source study's methods: Nucleated cell counts per sample were estimated from amplification of reference gene primers within the assay. To quantify the absolute abundance of each unique TCRbeta CDR3 rearrangement, sequence reads were collapsed and filtered. For each sample, productive Simpson clonality was calculated by taking the square root of Simpson's diversity index across productive rearrangements. TCRdb took this table from immuneACCESS and kept in-frame rearrangements with V and J called. Such tables lack part of the clones; where checked against another copy, unresolved V genes explain under half of the gap, and the rest is unexplained. That table furnishes V, J and clone size, whereas the DNA furnished D and trimming. This sample lists about 230,000 clones; approximately 88% were detected once. The ten largest clones capture about 4% of the sample.

Results and caveats for the whole study, not just this receptor: The quantity of clinical and demographic metadata differed by source and by participant and was supplied without curation.

Concerning this clone itself: What this receptor recognizes is not known. Base qualities are not provided; no much larger clone lies one nucleotide away.

The TCR originated in a woman between 25 and 40 years old who had been exposed to COVID-19. Sequencing used PBMCs or T cells enriched from blood (not recorded which). The rearrangement joined TRBV12-3 or TRBV12-4 to TRBJ1-2; tentative D gene TRBD1, with 5 bases matching. The CDR3 has the sequence CASSLARAYGYTF. The nucleotide sequence reads as follows: TGTGCCAGCAGTTTAGCCAGGGCCTATGGCTACACCTTC.